Listed here are 3 T cell receptor beta chains from one sample, sequenced in a study. TCRdb analysed the 5' RACE reads with MiXCR anew, one entry per CDR3 protein. This table has more than 45,000 distinct CDR3 sequences, roughly 28% appearing once. Sequenced input: tumor-infiltrating memory CD4+ T cells sorted from the breast tumor. Regarding subset: memory CD4+ T cells, CD4+CD45RO+CD25-. These receptors originate from a female donor with breast cancer.

CDR3 protein: CASISPGKVGANVLTF. Written as DNA, the CDR3 is TGTGCCAGCATTAGTCCAGGGAAGGTTGGGGCCAACGTCCTGACTTTC. The chain links TRBV6-5 to TRBJ2-6, with TRBD1 as a possible D gene (5 bases). CDR3 length: 16 amino acids. Germline CDR1 and CDR2: MNHEY and SVGAGI. V lost 7 bases to trimming and J lost 3 bases, with 16 bases between them.

This chain joins TRBV2 and TRBJ2-2; perhaps TRBD2 as D (6 bases). Germline CDR1 SNHLY, CDR2 FYNNEI. The CDR3 is made up of 14 amino acids. The V and J ends lost 6 bases and 4 bases respectively, with 12 bases between them. The CDR3 protein is CASRRESGTGELFF. The CDR3 region has the DNA TGTGCCAGCAGACGGGAGTCGGGCACCGGGGAGCTGTTTTTT. Using reference TRBV2 and TRBJ2-2 for the parts outside the CDR3, the full variable domain is EPEVTQTPSHQVTQMGQEVILRCVPISNHLYFYWYRQILGQKVEFLVSFYNNEISEKSEIFDDQFSVERPDGSNFTLKIRSTKLEDSAMYFCASRRESGTGELFFGEGSRLTVL.

This clonotype ranks as medium-sized (0.01 to 0.1%). CDR3 DNA sequence: TGTGCCAGCCAACCCCAGGGAGTTACGGAGACCCAGTACTTC. Protein sequence: CASQPQGVTETQYF. This chain connects TRBV28 to TRBJ2-5; D is tentatively TRBD1 or TRBD2 (5 bases each). Looked up from germline, CDR1 is MDHEN and CDR2 is SYDVKM. The CDR3 extends over 14 amino acids. V was shortened by 8 bases and J by 5 bases, with 18 bases between the two germline ends.